These 26 T cell receptor beta chains were all obtained from the same sample, sequenced in a study of blood T cell dynamics during melanoma immunotherapy (TCRdb year 2020). The time point tag for this specimen amounts to: pre-treatment baseline. The method was the immunoSEQ multiplex PCR assay. TCRdb limited this immuneACCESS table to in-frame rearrangements with V and J called. A share of clones is missing; checked studies link under half to unresolved V genes, and the rest is unexplained. In all, the sample holds approximately 15,000 clones, and more than 70% of those were seen once. Jointly, the top ten make up approximately 4.2% of the sample. Sequencing was performed on blood, taken from a patient treated with checkpoint blockade. Receptor source: a human donor with melanoma.

The chain combines TRBV5-1 with TRBJ1-1; D is unresolved. Germline-derived CDR1 and CDR2 are SGHRS and YFSETQ. V gave up 1 base and J gave up 1 base, with 8 bases separating them. The CDR3 runs to 14 residues. The CDR3 DNA follows: TGCGCCAGCAGCTTGACCGTGCGGAACACTGAAGCTTTCTTT. This codes for CASSLTVRNTEAFF.

This clone was observed once. The gene calls are TRBV7-9 and TRBJ2-5, with a possible D match to TRBD1 (5 bases). The CDR3 spans 16 residues. Germline-derived CDR1 and CDR2 are SEHNR and FQNEAQ (reference sequence). Trimming took off 10 bases at V and 5 bases at J, with 26 bases between the two ends. The CDR3 sequence: CATAWWMSWGQETQYF. For the CDR3, the DNA is TGTGCCACGGCGTGGTGGATGAGTTGGGGCCAGGAGACCCAGTACTTC.

The CDR3 nucleotides are TGTGCCAGCAGCGTAGAGGTCTCGGAGCGGGGATCCGCGGGCACCGGGGAGCTGTTTTTT. Translation gives CASSVEVSERGSAGTGELFF. This chain connects TRBV9 to TRBJ2-2; 7 bases are shared with TRBD2. Germline CDR1 SGDLS, CDR2 YYNGEE. With 0 bases clipped from V and 4 bases from J, the junction kept 18 bases outside the gene matches. This CDR3 contains 20 residues.

A remark on this clone: A junction end diverges from the germline sequence, so it may reflect a read error. This chain joins TRBV2 and TRBJ1-6; possible D gene TRBD1, 5 bases. The germline V gene encodes CDR1 SNHLY and CDR2 FYNNEI. The CDR3 totals 15 residues. Here the CDR3 reads CASSTDKVPYSLLHF. The CDR3 DNA reads as TGTGCCAGCAGTACGGACAAGGTACCCTATTCACTCCTCCACTTT. Complete variable domain (other parts from reference TRBV2 and TRBJ1-6): EPEVTQTPSHQVTQMGQEVILRCVPISNHLYFYWYRQILGQKVEFLVSFYNNEISEKSEIFDDQFSVERPDGSNFTLKIRSTKLEDSAMYFCASSTDKVPYSLLHFGNGTRLTVT.

The J gene is TRBJ2-2, the V gene TRBV5-6; D ambiguous. From germline, CDR1 is SGHDT and CDR2 YYEEEE. The CDR3 covers 16 residues. Trimming stripped 2 bases from V and 2 bases from J, with 13 bases between. CDR3 nucleotides: TGTGCCAGCAGCTTTGGGTCTTGGGGAAACACCGGGGAGCTGTTTTTT. Translating gives CASSFGSWGNTGELFF.

The genes are TRBV28 and TRBJ2-7; TRBD2 might be the D (7 bases). V shed 5 bases and J shed 7 bases, with 12 bases lying between them. The germline gives CDR1 MDHEN, CDR2 SYDVKM. There are 12 residues in the CDR3. Written as DNA, the CDR3 is TGTGCCAGCAGTGTAGGGGGGGGAGAGCAGTACTTC. Translating gives CASSVGGGEQYF.

V gene TRBV7-8 combines with J gene TRBJ2-7; D unresolved. V lost 3 bases and J lost 3, with 9 bases in between. The CDR3 runs 13 residues. In germline, CDR1 is SGHVS, CDR2 FQNEAQ. The chain's CDR3 is CASSLVSNYEQYF. The DNA for the CDR3 is TGTGCCAGCAGCTTGGTCAGCAACTACGAGCAGTACTTC.

This clone showed up just once. The chain is built from TRBV29-1 and TRBJ1-3; no clear D gene. The CDR3 has 13 residues. Trimming took 6 bases from V and 0 from J, leaving 9 bases between them. Germline V gene sequence: CDR1 SQVTM, CDR2 ANQGSEA. This chain's CDR3 is CSVSPYSGNTIYF. For the CDR3, the DNA is TGCAGCGTCTCACCCTACTCTGGAAACACCATATATTTT.

The chain employs TRBV7-2 and TRBJ1-5; D gene ambiguous. This CDR3 contains 17 residues. Germline CDR1 and CDR2: SGHTA and FQGNSA. With 2 bases removed from V and 3 bases from J, the gap between germline ends came to 17 bases. For the CDR3, the DNA is TGTGCCAGCAGCTTAAGGGCGGCAGGAGGCAACAATCAGCCCCAGCATTTT. Protein: CASSLRAAGGNNQPQHF.

This chain links TRBV7-9 with TRBJ2-2; 8 bases map to TRBD1. The CDR3 has 15 amino acids. Germline V gives CDR1 SEHNR, CDR2 FQNEAQ (reference sequence). J gave up 4 bases and V 1 base, and 2 bases lay outside the gene matches. The DNA for the CDR3 is TGTGCCAGCAGCTTAGGGACAGGGTTCACCGGGGAGCTGTTTTTT. This encodes CASSLGTGFTGELFF.

The rearrangement uses TRBV25-1 and TRBJ2-2; 8 bases are shared with TRBD1. Germline loops: CDR1 MGHDK, CDR2 SYGVNS. V dropped 5 bases and J dropped 6; count of bases not matched to a gene: 5. The CDR3 length is 14 residues. CDR3 in DNA: TGTGCCAGCAGTTCGACAGGGGTCGCCGGGGAGCTGTTTTTT. This translates into CASSSTGVAGELFF.

The chain combines TRBV19 with TRBJ1-5, with 7 positions matching TRBD1. The CDR3 has 15 amino acids. J was trimmed by 2 bases and V by 2 bases; bases with no gene match: 3. Germline values: CDR1 LNHDA, CDR2 SQIVND (reference sequence). CDR3 bases: TGTGCCAGTAGTATACCAGGACAGGGCAATCAGCCCCAGCATTTT. Translating gives CASSIPGQGNQPQHF.

The gene calls are TRBV5-8 and TRBJ1-3, with a tentative D call TRBD1 (5 bases). The V and J ends lost 0 bases and 2 bases respectively, with 9 bases between them. CDR3 length equals 15 residues. CDR1 is SGHTS, CDR2 YDEGEE, per germline. The CDR3 bases are TGTGCCAGCAGCTTGGGGACAAAAGCTGGAAACACCATATATTTT. As protein: CASSLGTKAGNTIYF.

This chain links TRBV7-6 with TRBJ2-3; tentative D call: TRBD2 (6 bases). V lost 2 bases and J 4 bases, leaving 16 bases between the germline ends. The CDR3 has 16 residues. Germline values: CDR1 SGHVS, CDR2 FNYEAQ. The CDR3 spells CASSLRQGRRADTQYF. For the CDR3, the DNA is TGTGCCAGCAGCTTACGCCAAGGCCGGAGGGCAGATACGCAGTATTTT.

The chain couples TRBV28 to TRBJ1-1; a weak D match, TRBD1 (5 bases). CDR1 and CDR2 from the germline V gene are MDHEN and SYDVKM. V lost 6 bases and J 5 bases, leaving 13 bases between the germline ends. There are 13 residues in the CDR3. The chain's CDR3 is CASSQIRVTEAFF. The DNA of the CDR3 is TGTGCCAGCAGCCAAATCAGGGTAACTGAAGCTTTCTTT.

This chain connects TRBV10-2 to TRBJ1-1, with D tentatively TRBD1 (6 bases). Germline CDR1 WSHSY, CDR2 SAAADI. The CDR3 spans 16 residues. The V and J ends lost 4 bases and 4 bases respectively, with 19 bases between them. For the CDR3, the DNA is TGCGCCAGCAGTGGGTCCCGTACAGGGTTGGCCACTGAAGCTTTCTTT. Translating gives CASSGSRTGLATEAFF.

This clone turned up a few times. The chain employs TRBV5-1 and TRBJ1-4; D is unclear. Trimming removed 2 bases from V and 8 bases from J, with 13 bases in between. CDR3 length: 14 residues. The germline V gene encodes CDR1 SGHRS and CDR2 YFSETQ. The CDR3 loop reads CASSFGSREEKLFF. The CDR3 DNA sequence: TGCGCCAGCAGCTTTGGATCAAGGGAGGAAAAACTGTTTTTT.

The chain combines TRBV6-1 with TRBJ1-5; D uncertain. The CDR3 totals 14 residues. V lost 6 bases and J lost 4, with 13 bases in between. Germline assignment: CDR1 MNHNS and CDR2 SASEGT. This chain's CDR3 is CASSGSLRNQPQHF. As DNA, the CDR3 is TGTGCCAGCAGCGGCAGCCTGAGGAATCAGCCCCAGCATTTT.

This clone was detected once. This sequence joins TRBV7-9 and TRBJ1-3; the D gene is possibly TRBD1 (5 bases). The V gene lost 0 bases and the J gene lost 8 bases, with 8 bases spanning the gap. The CDR3 is 13 amino acids. From germline, CDR1 is SEHNR and CDR2 FQNEAQ (reference sequence). CDR3: CASSLAAGDTIYF. CDR3 in DNA: TGTGCCAGCAGCTTAGCGGCGGGGGACACCATATATTTT. Supplemented by reference TRBV7-9 and TRBJ1-3, the full variable domain reads DTGVSQNPRHKITKRGQNVTFRCDPISEHNRLYWYRQTLGQGPEFLTYFQNEAQLEKSRLLSDRFSAERPKGSFSTLEIQRTEQGDSAMYLCASSLAAGDTIYFGEGSWLTVV.

The rearrangement uses TRBV9 and TRBJ2-3; 8 bases align to TRBD2. The V gene's germline CDR1 is SGDLS and CDR2 YYNGEE. The CDR3 sequence is 17 residues long. J was trimmed by 2 bases and V by 3 bases; bases with no gene match: 11. CDR3 nucleotides: TGTGCCAGCAGCGATCCCATCAGCGGGGGACACACAGATACGCAGTATTTT. It yields the protein CASSDPISGGHTDTQYF.

This chain links TRBV14 with TRBJ2-1; TRBD1 matches at 7 bases. The length of the CDR3 is 15 residues. Per the germline V gene, CDR1 is SGHDN and CDR2 is FVKESK. V lost 5 bases, J lost 3 bases, and 7 bases stayed unmatched. CDR3 bases: TGTGCCAGCAGCGCCTGGGACAGCTTCTACAATGAGCAGTTCTTC. As protein: CASSAWDSFYNEQFF.

The CDR3 sequence is CASSYRDISYEQYF. The CDR3 region has the DNA TGTGCCAGCAGCTACCGGGACATCTCCTACGAGCAGTACTTC. The rearrangement uses TRBV6-5 and TRBJ2-7; D is possibly TRBD1 (6 bases). This CDR3 has 14 residues. The ends were cut back, 6 bases at V and 0 bases at J, with 12 bases in the middle. The germline V gene has CDR1 MNHEY and CDR2 SVGAGI.

The rearrangement links TRBV13 to TRBJ2-3; 9 nucleotides line up with TRBD2. The CDR3 has 15 amino acids. V shed 5 bases and J 5 bases; nucleotides not matched to a gene: 8. Per germline, CDR1 PRHDT and CDR2 FYEKMQ (reference sequence). The CDR3 here is CASSKVAGVEDTQYF. The CDR3 DNA reads TGTGCCAGCAGCAAAGTAGCGGGGGTGGAAGATACGCAGTATTTT.

The chain carries TRBV28 and TRBJ1-4; perhaps TRBD1 as D (5 bases). The CDR3 consists of 15 residues. Germline V gene data show CDR1 as MDHEN and CDR2 as SYDVKM. V was pared by 6 bases and J by 4 bases, with 15 bases between. This CDR3 is CASRTDRGFNEKLFF. CDR3 nucleotide sequence: TGTGCCAGCAGGACTGACCGGGGCTTTAATGAAAAACTGTTTTTT.

J is TRBJ1-4 and V is TRBV19; a weak D match, TRBD1 (5 bases). The CDR3 is 18 amino acids. Looked up from germline, CDR1 is LNHDA and CDR2 is SQIVND (reference sequence). Trimming took 2 bases from V and 0 from J, leaving 16 bases between them. This CDR3 reads CASSILFRGRATNEKLFF. The CDR3 coding sequence is TGTGCCAGTAGTATACTCTTTCGGGGGAGGGCAACTAATGAAAAACTGTTTTTT.

The DNA of the CDR3 is TGTGCCAGTAGTATAGTGGCCAACAATGAGCAGTTCTTC. The encoded protein is CASSIVANNEQFF. The V gene is TRBV19, the J gene TRBJ2-1; D gene ambiguous. Trimming took 1 base from V and 5 from J, leaving 6 bases between them. From germline, CDR1 is LNHDA and CDR2 SQIVND (reference sequence). CDR3 length equals 13 residues.